In this sample, the clone carrying this T cell receptor beta chain turned up a few times. Original processing methods: Cell counts per sample came from amplifying reference gene primers. The repertoire was sequenced with immunoSEQ multiplex PCR; TCRdb's copy has only in-frame clones and lacks some. The V and J calls and clone size were taken over from that table, and D and trimming were inferred from the DNA. The table has some 110,000 clones, over 80% seen once; the top ten hold 0.7% to 1%. The source of the sample is a study of blood T cell repertoires in COVID-19. Study-level background: The United States, Italy and Spain were the sources of the acute and convalescent COVID-19 samples. T cells, B-cell-depleted T cells, or PBMCs supplied cDNA or gDNA.

Germline V CDR1 and CDR2: SGHDT, YYEEEE. This CDR3 has 14 amino acids. V was clipped by 1 base and J by 3 bases, with 8 bases between them. This clonotype was obtained from a woman in her seventies with acute or convalescent COVID-19. The rearrangement uses TRBV5-6 and TRBJ1-5; D not certain. The sample was peripheral blood. CDR3 bases: TGTGCCAGCAGCTTGTTCGCGCTCAATCAGCCCCAGCATTTT. Its translation: CASSLFALNQPQHF.